This T cell receptor beta chain was retrieved from a study of blood T cell repertoires in COVID-19. Study overall: Sites across the United States, Italy and Spain contributed samples from acute and convalescent COVID-19.

A remark on this clone: Other DNA sequences in this specimen translate into the identical CDR3.

The cohort comprised adults aged 18 to 89 years residing in 20 to 30 US areas. Participants' reported clinical history set cohort assignment. The recovered donors of Cohort 3 showed two negative PCRs, clearance, or symptom resolution. The CDR3 runs to 15 residues. Germline CDR1 reads MNHEY; CDR2 reads SVGAGI. The V and J ends lost 2 bases and 0 bases respectively, with 8 bases between them. The method was immunoSEQ multiplex PCR; TCRdb's version includes in-frame clones alone and lacks a portion of them. This sample has a few hundred thousand clones; 70% to 85% occur once, and the top ten carry 3% to 3.5%.

Sequenced input: PBMCs or T cells enriched from blood (not recorded which). The receptor comes from a woman aged 55-69 years who had recovered from COVID-19. V gene TRBV6-5 combines with J gene TRBJ1-5; no reliable D call. Here the CDR3 reads CASSYRRDSNQPQHF. The CDR3 nucleotides read TGTGCCAGCAGTTACCGAAGAGATAGCAATCAGCCCCAGCATTTT.